This T cell receptor (beta chain) originates from a study of CD8 T cells in ankylosing spondylitis. MiXCR was run by TCRdb on the 5' RACE reads, yielding one entry per CDR3 protein. The sample records hundreds of thousands of distinct CDR3 sequences, around 20% being singletons. General observations from the study: In ankylosing spondylitis patients, matched synovial fluid reportedly showed significant enrichment of disease-linked clones. There were earlier reports of some motif variants in reactive arthritis synovial fluid and blood.

Details on this clonotype: The antigen remains undetermined.

The TCR comes from a female donor with ankylosing spondylitis or in good health (not recorded which). The specimen sequenced was blood, either unsorted or a sorted T cell fraction (not recorded which).

DNA for the CDR3: TGCGCCAGCAGCACCGGGACAGAACTACTCGGGGAGCAGTTCTTC. The encoded protein is CASSTGTELLGEQFF. This chain links TRBV4-3 with TRBJ2-1, with 7 positions matching TRBD1. CDR1 is LGHNA and CDR2 is YSLEER in the germline V gene. The CDR3 length is 15 residues. V lost 5 bases to trimming and J lost 10 bases; unmatched junction nucleotides: 14.